The source of this TCR beta chain is a study of OX40 agonist ivuxolimab in advanced cancers. Turning to the study itself: The study reported partial responses in three patients: one hepatocellular carcinoma, two cutaneous melanoma.

Repertoires were generated with immunoSEQ multiplex PCR, while TCRdb's copy carries only in-frame clones and drops some. Altogether over 15,000 clones are present, roughly 80% being singletons, with the ten largest covering more than 30%. Trimming at V came to 4 bases and at J to 5 bases, leaving 3 bases not matched to a gene. CDR1 and CDR2 from the germline V gene are SGHNT and YENEEA. This CDR3 is built from 15 residues. V is TRBV11-3 and J is TRBJ2-1; TRBD2 matches at 12 bases. The material was CD4+ or CD8+ T cells sorted from blood, obtained in a trial of the OX40 agonist ivuxolimab. This clonotype originated in an adult with an advanced solid tumor such as melanoma, head and neck, liver or kidney cancer. CDR3 in DNA: TGTGCCAGCAGCTCTTGGACTAGCGGGAACAATGAGCAGTTCTTC. It yields the protein CASSSWTSGNNEQFF.